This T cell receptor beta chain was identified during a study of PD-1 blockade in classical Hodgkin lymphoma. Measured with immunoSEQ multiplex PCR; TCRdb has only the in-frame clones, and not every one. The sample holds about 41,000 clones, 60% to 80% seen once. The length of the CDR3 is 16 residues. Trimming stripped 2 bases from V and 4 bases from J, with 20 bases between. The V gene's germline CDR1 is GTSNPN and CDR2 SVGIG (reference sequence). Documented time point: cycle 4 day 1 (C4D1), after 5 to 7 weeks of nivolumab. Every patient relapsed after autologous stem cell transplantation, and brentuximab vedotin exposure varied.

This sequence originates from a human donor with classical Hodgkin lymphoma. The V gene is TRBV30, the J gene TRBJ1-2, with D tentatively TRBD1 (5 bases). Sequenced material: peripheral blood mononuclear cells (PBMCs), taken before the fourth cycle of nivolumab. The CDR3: CAWSSRGHSRFYGYTF. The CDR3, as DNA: TGTGCCTGGAGTAGTCGAGGACATAGTCGATTCTATGGCTACACCTTC. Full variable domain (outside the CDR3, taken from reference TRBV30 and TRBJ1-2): SQTIHQWPATLVQPVGSPLSLECTVEGTSNPNLYWYRQAAGRGLQLLFYSVGIGQISSEVPQNLSASRPQDRQFILSSKKLLLSDSGFYLCAWSSRGHSRFYGYTFGSGTRLTVV.